This note documents a single T cell receptor beta chain sequence. What it binds is not known. The CDR3 covers 13 residues. After removal of 7 bases from V and 2 bases from J, the junction contained 4 bases not matched to a gene. In germline, CDR1 is MNHNS, CDR2 SASEGT. The source of the sample is a study of T cells in Graves' hyperthyroidism and ophthalmopathy. Researchers took RNA transcripts and amplified the TCR beta CDR3 regions from them. The primer set for the first-round RT-PCR of the TCR CDR3 was HTBI. TCRdb analysed the multiplex PCR reads with MiXCR anew, one entry per CDR3 protein. Seen here are about 640,000 distinct CDR3 sequences, 45% observed once, and the top ten hold approximately 7.2%. General study points: A median about 6.5 months before onset, the model predicted ophthalmopathy.

Diagnoses were established using clinical symptoms, serum thyroxine and TRAb, thyroid ultrasound and orbital computed tomography. This chain joins TRBV6-1 and TRBJ1-2; 7 nucleotides line up with TRBD1. The clonotype was recovered from an adult man with Graves' disease, either hyperthyroidism or ophthalmopathy (not recorded which). Sequenced input: peripheral blood or thyroid tissue (not recorded which). The DNA of the CDR3 is TGTGCCAGCAATATAGGGGGCAACTATGGCTACACCTTC. This encodes CASNIGGNYGYTF.